Shown below are 25 T cell receptor beta chains from a single sample sequenced in a study of blood T cell repertoires in COVID-19 (dated by TCRdb to the early 2020s). Library preparation was by the immunoSEQ multiplex PCR assay. TCRdb took this table from immuneACCESS and kept in-frame rearrangements with V and J called. Such tables lack part of the clones; where checked against another copy, unresolved V genes explain under half of the gap, and the rest is unexplained. For this sample the table gives a few hundred thousand clones, of which about nine tenths were detected only once. The leading ten clones occupy 1.5% to 2% of the sample. Specimen: PBMCs or T cells enriched from blood (not recorded which). These receptors came from a woman younger than 45 who had recovered from COVID-19.

This chain links TRBV7-9 with TRBJ2-1; tentative D call: TRBD2 (6 bases). CDR1 and CDR2 from the germline V gene are SEHNR and FQNEAQ (reference sequence). The CDR3 totals 15 residues. Trimming removed 3 bases at V and 0 bases at J, with 9 bases between. CDR3 sequence reads: CASSFSGSSYNEQFF. The CDR3 DNA follows: TGTGCCAGCAGCTTCTCCGGGAGCTCCTACAATGAGCAGTTCTTC.

The rearrangement joins TRBV30 to TRBJ1-1, with 11 bases fitting TRBD1. Trimming cost V 8 bases and J 5 bases; bases outside gene matches: 13. There are 15 residues in the CDR3. Germline CDR1 and CDR2: GTSNPN and SVGIG (reference sequence). CDR3 nucleotide sequence: TGTGCCCGGACGGTCATGGGGACAGGGGGGACTGAAGCTTTCTTT. This sequence encodes CARTVMGTGGTEAFF.

The CDR3 is CAIGRTGDNQPQHF. CDR3 nucleotides: TGTGCCATCGGTAGGACAGGGGATAATCAGCCCCAGCATTTT. The V gene is TRBV10-3, the J gene TRBJ1-5; 9 nucleotides line up with TRBD1. V was clipped by 8 bases and J by 4 bases; unmatched bases: 6. CDR1 is ENHRY and CDR2 is SYGVKD in the germline V gene. There are 14 residues in the CDR3.

This clone has a single count. The gene calls are TRBV7-2 and TRBJ2-7, with 9 bases matching TRBD2. From germline, CDR1 is SGHTA and CDR2 FQGNSA. The CDR3 spans 16 residues. After removal of 4 bases from V and 0 bases from J, the junction contained 7 bases not matched to a gene. Here the CDR3 reads CASSSNSGGSSYEQYF. The DNA of the CDR3 is TGTGCCAGCAGCTCTAATAGCGGGGGAAGCTCCTACGAGCAGTACTTC. Drawing the rest from reference TRBV7-2 and TRBJ2-7, the complete variable domain is GAGVSQSPSNKVTEKGKDVELRCDPISGHTALYWYRQSLGQGLEFLIYFQGNSAPDKSGLPSDRFSAERTGGSVSTLTIQRTQQEDSAVYLCASSSNSGGSSYEQYFGPGTRLTVT.

This clone is a singleton in its sample. The chain couples TRBV9 to TRBJ1-4; 9 bases fit TRBD1. Germline CDR1 and CDR2: SGDLS and YYNGEE. Trimming took 0 bases from V and 8 from J; bases not matched to a gene: 11. This CDR3 contains 17 residues. This CDR3 reads CASSVGLLTGGVEKLFF. Written as DNA, the CDR3 is TGTGCCAGCAGCGTAGGACTTCTGACAGGGGGAGTGGAAAAACTGTTTTTT.

This clone was seen only a few times. The V call is TRBV9, the J call TRBJ2-5; TRBD2 agrees at 10 bases. Germline V lookup: CDR1 SGDLS, CDR2 YYNGEE. V lost 7 bases, J lost 5 bases, and 8 bases stayed unmatched. The CDR3 totals 14 residues. CDR3 protein: CASAGAGGRETQYF. Here the CDR3 DNA reads TGTGCCAGCGCAGGAGCGGGGGGGCGGGAGACCCAGTACTTC.

This chain joins TRBV30 and TRBJ1-2; a possible D gene is TRBD1 (6 bases). Trimming took 3 bases from V and 9 from J, leaving 8 bases between them. This CDR3 is built from 10 residues. Germline V gives CDR1 GTSNPN, CDR2 SVGIG (reference sequence). For the CDR3, the DNA is TGTGCCTGGAGGCAGGGGCGCTACACCTTC. Translation gives CAWRQGRYTF.

The chain couples TRBV7-9 to TRBJ2-3; 9 positions match TRBD2. V was pared by 5 bases and J by 4 bases, with 7 bases of the junction left unmatched. Germline V lookup: CDR1 SEHNR, CDR2 FQNEAQ (reference sequence). The CDR3 is made up of 15 amino acids. CDR3 sequence reads: CASSPRGGRSDTQYF. CDR3 sequence (DNA): TGTGCCAGCAGCCCGCGGGGGGGGCGGTCAGATACGCAGTATTTT.

This chain connects TRBV5-1 to TRBJ2-1; D is ambiguous. Deletions cut 3 bases from V and 8 bases from J, with 9 bases between. The length of the CDR3 is 12 residues. Germline CDR1 is SGHRS and CDR2 is YFSETQ. DNA of the CDR3: TGCGCCAGCAGCTCCCGGGTGGATGAGCAGTTCTTC. Translation gives CASSSRVDEQFF.

V and J are TRBV7-2 and TRBJ1-6; perhaps TRBD1 as D (6 bases). With 2 bases removed from V and 7 bases from J, the gap between germline ends came to 18 bases. The germline V gene encodes CDR1 SGHTA and CDR2 FQGNSA. This CDR3 is 17 amino acids long. The CDR3 here is CASSLLLGAGRNSPLHF. The CDR3 nucleotides are TGTGCCAGCAGCTTACTCCTGGGGGCAGGAAGAAATTCACCCCTCCACTTT.

CDR3 in DNA: TGCGCCAGCAGGACGAGGGACAGGAACACTGAAGCTTTCTTT. Amino acid sequence: CASRTRDRNTEAFF. The rearrangement uses TRBV10-1 and TRBJ1-1; 7 bases map to TRBD1. Trimming removed 6 bases from V and 1 base from J; junction bases left unmatched: 5. The CDR3 runs 14 residues. CDR1 is WNHNN, CDR2 SYGVQD, per germline (reference sequence).

The J gene is TRBJ2-7, the V gene TRBV11-2; 10 bases agree with TRBD1. Germline V lookup: CDR1 SGHAT, CDR2 FQNNGV. The CDR3 covers 14 residues. With V trimmed by 1 base and J by 7 bases, 4 bases remained unmatched. The CDR3, as DNA: TGTGCCAGCAGCTTAGGGTGGACAGGGGGAGAGCAGTACTTC. Amino acids: CASSLGWTGGEQYF.

This chain connects TRBV3-1 (or the pseudogene TRBV3-2) to TRBJ2-7; 7 bases line up with TRBD1. The CDR3 extends over 20 amino acids. V was pared by 1 base and J by 2 bases, with 20 bases of the junction left unmatched. Germline V gene data show CDR1 as LGHDT and CDR2 as YNNKEL (reference sequence). CDR3 region: CASSQALAEKPGQRTYEQYF. Written as DNA, the CDR3 is TGTGCCAGCAGCCAAGCATTAGCCGAAAAACCGGGACAGCGGACCTACGAGCAGTACTTC.

The gene calls are TRBV7-2 and TRBJ2-3; 8 nucleotides align to TRBD2. CDR1 and CDR2 from the germline V gene are SGHTA and FQGNSA. V shed 4 bases, J shed 2 bases, and the junction held 11 bases outside the gene matches. The CDR3 length is 17 residues. CDR3 DNA sequence: TGTGCCAGCAGCTCCTCCTATAGCGGGATACTCACAGATACGCAGTATTTT. This encodes CASSSSYSGILTDTQYF.

J is TRBJ2-5 and V is TRBV24-1, with 15 bases matching TRBD2. The CDR3 is 16 amino acids. Losses at the gene ends were 5 bases for V and 5 bases for J; bases not matched to a gene: 5. CDR1 KGHDR and CDR2 SFDVKD come from the germline V gene. CDR3 amino acids: CATSGGLAGGRETQYF. The CDR3 coding sequence is TGTGCCACCAGTGGTGGACTAGCGGGAGGGCGTGAGACCCAGTACTTC.

The chain recombines TRBV6-5 with TRBJ2-3; D not resolved. Germline V CDR1 and CDR2: MNHEY, SVGAGI. CDR3 size: 15 residues. With 4 bases removed from V and 1 base from J, the gap between germline ends came to 12 bases. DNA of the CDR3: TGTGCCAGCAGTTCGGTAGCTTCGGGCACAGATACGCAGTATTTT. It specifies CASSSVASGTDTQYF.

The V call is TRBV27, the J call TRBJ1-1; the match to TRBD1 covers 8 bases. Germline CDR1 is MNHEY and CDR2 is SMNVEV (reference sequence). V was clipped by 5 bases and J by 3 bases; unmatched bases: 5. The CDR3 consists of 14 residues. CDR3 bases: TGTGCCAGCAGTCAATACAGGGGGGACACTGAAGCTTTCTTT. This translates into CASSQYRGDTEAFF.

The chain recombines TRBV7-9 with TRBJ1-2; 7 positions agree with TRBD1. The CDR3 consists of 15 residues. The ends lost 5 bases at V and 7 bases at J; junction bases unmatched: 13. Germline V gives CDR1 SEHNR, CDR2 FQNEAQ (reference sequence). The CDR3 sequence: CASSHFPDRAGGYTF. The CDR3 nucleotides are TGTGCCAGCAGCCATTTTCCCGACAGGGCTGGTGGCTACACCTTC.

V and J are TRBV7-9 and TRBJ2-3; no reliable D call. The ends were cut back, 5 bases at V and 2 bases at J, with 2 bases in the middle. In germline, CDR1 is SEHNR, CDR2 FQNEAQ (reference sequence). The CDR3 covers 11 residues. The CDR3 DNA reads TGTGCCAGCAGCCACACAGATACGCAGTATTTT. This encodes CASSHTDTQYF.

This chain joins TRBV3-1 (or the pseudogene TRBV3-2) and TRBJ1-1; a possible D gene is TRBD1 (5 bases). Germline-derived CDR1 and CDR2 are LGHDT and YNNKEL (reference sequence). The CDR3 is 14 residues long. The V and J ends lost 1 base and 5 bases respectively, with 11 bases between them. In nucleotides, the CDR3 is TGTGCCAGCAGCCAAGTCCCAGGGAATACTGAAGCTTTCTTT. Its protein is CASSQVPGNTEAFF.

The CDR3 nucleotides read TGTGCCAGCAGTGTTGCGGGTAACTACGAGCAGTACTTC. Translating gives CASSVAGNYEQYF. The chain uses TRBV2 and TRBJ2-7, with TRBD2 as a possible D gene (5 bases). From germline, CDR1 is SNHLY and CDR2 FYNNEI. CDR3 size: 13 residues. V lost 4 bases, J lost 3 bases, and 10 bases lay in between.

This CDR3 is CASYPGTNPTDTQYF. The CDR3 nucleotides read TGTGCCAGTTACCCCGGGACTAACCCCACAGATACGCAGTATTTT. The chain employs TRBV5-4 and TRBJ2-3; 7 bases agree with TRBD2. J was trimmed by 2 bases and V by 8 bases; bases with no gene match: 11. Germline loops: CDR1 SGHNT, CDR2 YYREEE (reference sequence). This CDR3 spans 15 amino acids.

The rearrangement joins TRBV18 to TRBJ2-7; TRBD1 matches 9 bases. In germline, CDR1 is KGHSH, CDR2 LQKENI. The CDR3 has 17 amino acids. V shed 3 bases and J 1 base; nucleotides not matched to a gene: 10. The CDR3 coding sequence is TGTGCCAGCTCACCCGTAGGAGGGACAGGGACTTCCTACGAGCAGTACTTC. The encoded protein is CASSPVGGTGTSYEQYF.

The chain combines TRBV28 with TRBJ1-1; D gene uncertain. Germline V lookup: CDR1 MDHEN, CDR2 SYDVKM. There are 13 residues in the CDR3. Trimming shortened V by 7 bases and J by 0 bases, and 9 bases separated the two germline ends. CDR3 sequence: CASIPTLNTEAFF. Here the CDR3 DNA reads TGTGCCAGCATCCCCACATTGAACACTGAAGCTTTCTTT.

CDR3 sequence: CASSPTGLGTQYF. As DNA, the CDR3 is TGTGCCAGCAGCCCTACGGGTCTCGGTACGCAGTATTTT. J is TRBJ2-3 and V is TRBV3-1 (or the pseudogene TRBV3-2), with unresolved D. The V end lost 4 bases, the J end lost 8 bases, and 13 bases lay between the germline ends. The CDR3 covers 13 residues. Germline loops: CDR1 LGHDT, CDR2 YNNKEL (reference sequence).